This entry describes one TCR beta chain. What it recognizes is unknown. The assay was immunoSEQ multiplex PCR, and TCRdb's table has in-frame clones only and misses some. The repertoire holds more than 95,000 clones, with 85% to 90% as singletons. This record belongs to a study of T cell responses to AZD1222 COVID-19 vaccine. Overall study findings and caveats: Most donors were white British, females outnumbered males, and clonal diversity was possibly underestimated.

In germline, CDR1 is KGHSH, CDR2 LQKENI. This CDR3 spans 13 amino acids. Unmatched junction bases numbered 5, after V lost 0 bases and J lost 10 bases. J is TRBJ1-1 and V is TRBV18, with 7 nucleotides matching TRBD1. Sequences were derived from peripheral blood, sampled on day 0 of AZD1222 vaccination. This sequence was found in an adult in good health. CDR3 sequence reads: CASSPPQQGGAFF. The CDR3 region has the DNA TGTGCCAGCTCACCACCCCAGCAGGGGGGAGCTTTCTTT.